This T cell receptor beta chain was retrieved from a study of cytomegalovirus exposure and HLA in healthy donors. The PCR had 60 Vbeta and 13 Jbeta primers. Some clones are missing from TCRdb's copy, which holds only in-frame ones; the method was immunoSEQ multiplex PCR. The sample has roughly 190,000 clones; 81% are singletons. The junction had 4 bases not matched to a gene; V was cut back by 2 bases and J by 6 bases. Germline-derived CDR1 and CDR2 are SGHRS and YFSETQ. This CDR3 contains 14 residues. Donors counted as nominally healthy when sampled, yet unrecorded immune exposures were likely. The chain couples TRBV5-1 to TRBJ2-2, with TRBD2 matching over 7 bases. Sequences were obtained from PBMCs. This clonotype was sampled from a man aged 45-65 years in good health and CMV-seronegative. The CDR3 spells CASSLSGVAGELFF. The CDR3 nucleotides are TGCGCCAGCAGCTTAAGCGGGGTGGCCGGGGAGCTGTTTTTT.